The 22 T cell receptor beta chains below all came from one sample that was sequenced in a study of response to subunit inactivated influenza vaccine. TCRdb itself ran the RT-PCR reads through MiXCR, one entry per CDR3 protein. The data hold over 400,000 distinct CDR3 sequences, with 13% observed a single time. The specimen comprised PBMCs from blood, sampled 35 to 45 days after vaccination. All receptors derive from a man aged 45-65 years who received an inactivated influenza vaccine.

This clonotype was seen only a few times. This chain joins TRBV11-1 and TRBJ2-3; 7 nucleotides agree with TRBD2. The CDR3 loop spans 18 amino acids. J gave up 4 bases and V 1 base, and 14 bases lay outside the gene matches. Germline values: CDR1 SGHAT, CDR2 FQDESV (reference sequence). The chain's CDR3 is CASSLELASGRSADTQYF. CDR3 bases: TGTGCCAGCAGCTTAGAACTAGCCTCCGGGAGGTCCGCAGATACGCAGTATTTT.

This clonotype has more than one count but fewer than ten. This chain connects TRBV5-1 to TRBJ1-2; D is unclear. CDR1 and CDR2 (germline): SGHRS, YFSETQ. V lost 4 bases and J lost 0, with 7 bases in between. The CDR3 is 13 residues long. The CDR3 nucleotides are TGCGCCAGCAGCCCGGAAGCTAACTATGGCTACACCTTC. As protein: CASSPEANYGYTF.

The V call is TRBV4-2, the J call TRBJ1-1, with D possibly matching TRBD1 (5 bases). The germline CDR1 and CDR2 sequences are LGHNA and YNFKEQ. Trimming cost V 1 base and J 1 base, with 10 bases left between them. The CDR3 runs 15 residues. The CDR3 DNA sequence: TGTGCCAGCAGCCAAGGAAGCCAGGGGAACACTGAAGCTTTCTTT. Translated: CASSQGSQGNTEAFF.

In its sample, this clonotype was seen many times. The chain joins TRBV29-1 to TRBJ2-2; possible D gene TRBD2, 5 bases. The CDR3 totals 12 residues. Trimming took off 6 bases at V and 4 bases at J, with 9 bases between the two ends. Germline CDR1 and CDR2: SQVTM and ANQGSEA. CDR3 protein: CSVREGTGELFF. The DNA of the CDR3 is TGCAGCGTCCGTGAGGGCACCGGGGAGCTGTTTTTT.

The chain couples TRBV25-1 to TRBJ1-6; no clear D gene. Per the germline V gene, CDR1 is MGHDK and CDR2 is SYGVNS. The CDR3 totals 14 residues. Trimming left V 3 bases short and J 9 bases short, with 12 bases between. The CDR3 DNA is TGTGCCAGCAGTGAGGAACCTCGAGGTTCACCCCTCCACTTT. Translating gives CASSEEPRGSPLHF.

The genes are TRBV7-2 and TRBJ2-1; D gene ambiguous. There are 14 residues in the CDR3. CDR1 is SGHTA and CDR2 is FQGNSA in the germline V gene. V was pared by 4 bases and J by 8 bases, with 15 bases between. The CDR3 reads CASSYSPGDYEQFF. CDR3 DNA: TGTGCCAGCAGCTATTCGCCCGGCGACTATGAGCAGTTCTTC.

In this sample, this clonotype turned up many times. This rearrangement joins TRBV6-2 or TRBV6-3 to TRBJ2-7; 9 nucleotides align to TRBD1. The CDR3 has 15 amino acids. J lost 6 bases, V lost 0 bases, and 6 bases had no gene match. CDR1 and CDR2 from the germline V gene are MNHEY and SVGEGT. Here the CDR3 DNA reads TGTGCCAGCAGTTACTCGATGGACAGGGGCGTCGAGCAGTACTTC. It is translated as CASSYSMDRGVEQYF.

This clonotype was picked up a small number of times. The chain employs TRBV5-1 and TRBJ2-1; 9 nucleotides line up with TRBD2. After removal of 0 bases from V and 3 bases from J, the junction contained 7 bases not matched to a gene. CDR3 size: 17 residues. Germline V CDR1 and CDR2: SGHRS, YFSETQ. The CDR3 bases are TGCGCCAGCAGCTTGGGAAATAGCGGGAGCGTCTACAATGAGCAGTTCTTC. Amino acid sequence: CASSLGNSGSVYNEQFF.

This clonotype has more than one count but fewer than ten. The CDR3 is CASNQGALYNEQFF. In nucleotides, the CDR3 is TGTGCCAGCAACCAGGGGGCTCTATACAATGAGCAGTTCTTC. The V gene is TRBV7-9, the J gene TRBJ2-1; TRBD1 agrees at 8 bases. The CDR3 totals 14 residues. Germline V lookup: CDR1 SEHNR, CDR2 FQNEAQ (reference sequence). Trimming took 7 bases from V and 4 from J; bases not matched to a gene: 6.

This clonotype was detected only a few times. The J gene is TRBJ2-5, the V gene TRBV7-2, with 9 bases matching TRBD2. The CDR3 sequence is 15 residues long. J gave up 3 bases and V 1 base, and 3 bases lay outside the gene matches. The germline gives CDR1 SGHTA, CDR2 FQGNSA. The CDR3 spells CASSLGSGRKETQYF. In DNA, the CDR3 is TGTGCCAGCAGCTTAGGTAGCGGGAGAAAAGAGACCCAGTACTTC.

The J gene is TRBJ2-6, the V gene TRBV27; 9 bases agree with TRBD1. Germline CDR1 reads MNHEY; CDR2 reads SMNVEV (reference sequence). Trimming removed 6 bases from V and 1 base from J; junction bases left unmatched: 7. This CDR3 comprises 17 residues. The CDR3 DNA sequence: TGTGCCAGCAGCAGCGGGACAGGGTTATCTGGGGCCAACGTCCTGACTTTC. It encodes CASSSGTGLSGANVLTF.

This clonotype was detected many times. The V gene is TRBV29-1, the J gene TRBJ2-7; TRBD1 or TRBD2 may be the D gene (6 bases each). Per the germline V gene, CDR1 is SQVTM and CDR2 is ANQGSEA. This CDR3 contains 11 residues. Trimming pared 7 bases from V and 9 bases from J, leaving 16 bases between. Written as DNA, the CDR3 is TGCAGCGGTCTGGAGAAGGGGGGGCAGTACTTC. Residues: CSGLEKGGQYF.

This clonotype was seen just once. The V call is TRBV4-3, the J call TRBJ2-3, with D perhaps matching TRBD2 (5 bases). This CDR3 region has 15 residues. V was clipped by 1 base and J by 2 bases, with 10 bases between them. Germline-derived CDR1 and CDR2 are LGHNA and YSLEER. The chain's CDR3 is CASSQGQRNTDTQYF. CDR3 nucleotide sequence: TGCGCCAGCAGCCAAGGCCAGCGGAACACAGATACGCAGTATTTT.

This clonotype has just a few counts. The J gene is TRBJ2-2, the V gene TRBV18; D might be TRBD1 (6 bases). Germline V gene sequence: CDR1 KGHSH, CDR2 LQKENI. The CDR3 is 16 residues long. The V end was cut by 4 bases, the J end by 0 bases, with 12 bases between. The CDR3 loop reads CASSRRGQTNTGELFF. CDR3 in DNA: TGTGCCAGCTCACGGCGAGGACAGACGAACACCGGGGAGCTGTTTTTT.

The gene calls are TRBV7-2 and TRBJ2-2; no clear D gene. The CDR3 has 15 residues. V dropped 5 bases and J dropped 5 bases, with 15 bases sitting between them. Germline CDR1 reads SGHTA; CDR2 reads FQGNSA. CDR3 amino acids: CASSNYWVSTGELFF. For the CDR3, the DNA is TGTGCCAGCAGCAATTACTGGGTGTCGACCGGGGAGCTGTTTTTT.

In this sample, this clonotype turned up a few times. The CDR3 DNA is TGTGCCAGCAGTTTACTCCGGGGGTCCGACGAGCAGTACTTC. This encodes CASSLLRGSDEQYF. V and J are TRBV12-3 or TRBV12-4 and TRBJ2-7, with D perhaps matching TRBD2 (6 bases). The CDR3 sequence is 14 residues long. With 2 bases removed from V and 5 bases from J, the gap between germline ends came to 13 bases.

This clonotype came up a few times. The chain employs TRBV20-1 and TRBJ2-3; 9 bases agree with TRBD2. Trimming cost V 4 bases and J 2 bases; bases outside gene matches: 4. This CDR3 is 14 amino acids long. From germline, CDR1 is DFQATT and CDR2 SNEGSKA (reference sequence). In DNA, the CDR3 is TGCAGTGCTACAAGCGGGGGGCTCACAGATACGCAGTATTTT. It encodes CSATSGGLTDTQYF.

This sequence joins TRBV4-1 and TRBJ2-3; 10 bases are shared with TRBD2. V shed 4 bases and J 2 bases; nucleotides not matched to a gene: 6. In germline, CDR1 is MGHRA, CDR2 YSYEKL. This CDR3 comprises 16 residues. CDR3 coding DNA: TGCGCCAGCAGCCCTTTGACTAGCGGGCTCACAGATACGCAGTATTTT. Its protein product is CASSPLTSGLTDTQYF.

The chain has TRBV29-1 and TRBJ1-2, with D unclear. Germline V gene sequence: CDR1 SQVTM, CDR2 ANQGSEA. V was shortened by 4 bases and J by 3 bases, with 9 bases between the two germline ends. The CDR3 has 12 amino acids. CDR3 in amino acids: CSVAGEDYGYTF. The CDR3 coding sequence is TGCAGCGTTGCCGGGGAGGACTATGGCTACACCTTC. Combining the CDR3 with reference TRBV29-1 and TRBJ1-2 gives the whole variable domain SAVISQKPSRDICQRGTSLTIQCQVDSQVTMMFWYRQQPGQSLTLIATANQGSEATYESGFVIDKFPISRPNLTFSTLTVSNMSPEDSSIYLCSVAGEDYGYTFGSGTRLTVV.

The chain joins TRBV6-1 to TRBJ1-1; 7 bases are shared with TRBD1. Germline loops: CDR1 MNHNS, CDR2 SASEGT. The CDR3 consists of 14 residues. Trimming took 10 bases from V and 3 from J; bases not matched to a gene: 11. Here the CDR3 reads CAIGTVGAYTEAFF. The CDR3 DNA is TGTGCCATTGGGACAGTGGGCGCGTACACTGAAGCTTTCTTT.

This clonotype was recorded many times. The chain carries TRBV4-3 and TRBJ2-1, with 11 bases lining up with TRBD2. The CDR3 sequence is 16 residues long. Germline V gives CDR1 LGHNA, CDR2 YSLEER. Trimming removed 0 bases from V and 5 bases from J; junction bases left unmatched: 3. The CDR3 DNA sequence: TGCGCCAGCAGCCAAGAGAGGGGACTAGCGGACAATGAGCAGTTCTTC. It translates to CASSQERGLADNEQFF.

This clonotype was seen more than once but under ten times. V and J are TRBV4-1 and TRBJ2-7, with D perhaps matching TRBD2 (6 bases). Germline assignment: CDR1 MGHRA and CDR2 YSYEKL. Trimming removed 5 bases at V and 3 bases at J, with 11 bases between. CDR3 length: 13 residues. The CDR3 DNA sequence: TGCGCCAGCAGCGGCGGGGCGTACTACGAGCAGTACTTC. Encoded protein: CASSGGAYYEQYF.